This TCR beta chain was profiled in a study of blood T cell repertoires in COVID-19. The wider study: Acute and convalescent COVID-19 samples came from the United States, Italy and Spain. The cDNA or gDNA used as material had been derived from T cells, B-cell-depleted T cells, or PBMCs.

Original analysis: How many nucleated cells were present was estimated from reference gene primer amplification. Profiling relied on immunoSEQ multiplex PCR, and the TCRdb table lists in-frame clones only, not all of them. That table supplies the V and J calls and clone size; D and trimming were determined from the DNA. In the table there are 250,000 to 300,000 clones, around 87% of which are singletons. The germline V gene has CDR1 SGHRS and CDR2 YFSETQ. The CDR3 is 15 amino acids. The V end was cut by 3 bases, the J end by 0 bases, with 13 bases between. V and J are TRBV5-1 and TRBJ2-7; tentative D call: TRBD2 (6 bases). Material for sequencing was peripheral blood. The receptor was isolated from a woman aged 60-75 years with COVID-19, enrolled during active disease. CDR3 loop: CASSSLARSSYEQYF. DNA of the CDR3: TGCGCCAGCAGCTCCCTAGCGCGTAGCTCCTACGAGCAGTACTTC. Full variable domain (remainder filled in from reference TRBV5-1 and TRBJ2-7): KAGVTQTPRYLIKTRGQQVTLSCSPISGHRSVSWYQQTPGQGLQFLFEYFSETQRNKGNFPGRFSGRQFSNSRSEMNVSTLELGDSALYLCASSSLARSSYEQYFGPGTRLTVT.